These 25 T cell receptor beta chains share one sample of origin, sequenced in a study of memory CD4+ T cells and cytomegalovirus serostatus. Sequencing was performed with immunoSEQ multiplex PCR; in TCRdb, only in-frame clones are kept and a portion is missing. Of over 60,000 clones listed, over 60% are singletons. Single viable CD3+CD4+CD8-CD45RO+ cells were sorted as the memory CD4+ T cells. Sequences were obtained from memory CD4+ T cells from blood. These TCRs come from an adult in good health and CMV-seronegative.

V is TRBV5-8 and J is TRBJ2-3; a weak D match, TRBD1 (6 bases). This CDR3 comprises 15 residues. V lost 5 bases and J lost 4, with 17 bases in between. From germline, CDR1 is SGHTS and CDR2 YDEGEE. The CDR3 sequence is CASSVRGMGPDTQYF. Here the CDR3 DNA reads TGTGCCAGCAGTGTAAGGGGGATGGGTCCAGATACGCAGTATTTT.

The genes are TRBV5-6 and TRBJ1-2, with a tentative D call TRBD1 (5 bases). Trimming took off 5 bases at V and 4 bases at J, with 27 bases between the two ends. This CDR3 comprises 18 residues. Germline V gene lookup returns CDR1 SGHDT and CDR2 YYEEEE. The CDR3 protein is CASSVPGPPRAGLYGYTF. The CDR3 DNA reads TGTGCCAGCAGTGTCCCGGGACCCCCCCGCGCGGGCCTCTATGGCTACACCTTC.

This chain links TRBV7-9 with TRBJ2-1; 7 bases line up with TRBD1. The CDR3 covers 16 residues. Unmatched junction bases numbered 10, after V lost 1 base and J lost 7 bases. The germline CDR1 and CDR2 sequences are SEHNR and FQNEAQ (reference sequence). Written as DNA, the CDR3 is TGTGCCAGCAGCTTAGACGCCGGGACAGAGTTTAATGAGCAGTTCTTC. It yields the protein CASSLDAGTEFNEQFF.

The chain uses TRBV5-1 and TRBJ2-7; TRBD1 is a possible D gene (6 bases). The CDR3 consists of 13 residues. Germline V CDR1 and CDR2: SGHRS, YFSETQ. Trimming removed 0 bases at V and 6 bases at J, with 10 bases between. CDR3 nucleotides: TGCGCCAGCAGCTTGGTCAGGGGAAGCGAGCAGTACTTC. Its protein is CASSLVRGSEQYF.

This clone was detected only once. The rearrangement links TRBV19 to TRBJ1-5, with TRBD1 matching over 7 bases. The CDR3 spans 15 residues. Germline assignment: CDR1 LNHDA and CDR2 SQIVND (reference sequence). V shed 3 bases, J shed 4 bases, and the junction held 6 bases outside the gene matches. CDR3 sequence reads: CASSISGTENQPQHF. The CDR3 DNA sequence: TGTGCCAGTAGTATCTCCGGGACAGAAAATCAGCCCCAGCATTTT.

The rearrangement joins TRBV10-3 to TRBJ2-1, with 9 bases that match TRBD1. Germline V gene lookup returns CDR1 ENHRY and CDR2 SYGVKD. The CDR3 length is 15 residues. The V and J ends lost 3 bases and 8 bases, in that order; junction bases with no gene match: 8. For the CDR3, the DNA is TGTGCCATCAGTGACTACAGGGGGCCCGGCGATGAGCAGTTCTTC. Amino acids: CAISDYRGPGDEQFF.

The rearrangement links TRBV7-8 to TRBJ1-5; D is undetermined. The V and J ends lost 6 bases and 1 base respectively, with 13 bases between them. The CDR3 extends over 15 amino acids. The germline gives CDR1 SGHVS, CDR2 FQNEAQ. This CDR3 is CASSSEPWSNQPQHF. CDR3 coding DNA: TGTGCCAGCAGTTCCGAGCCCTGGAGCAATCAGCCCCAGCATTTT.

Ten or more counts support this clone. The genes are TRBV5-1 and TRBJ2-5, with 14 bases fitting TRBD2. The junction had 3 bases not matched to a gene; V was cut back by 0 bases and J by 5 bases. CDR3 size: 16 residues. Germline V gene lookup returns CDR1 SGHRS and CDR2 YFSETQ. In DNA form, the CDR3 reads TGCGCCAGCAGCTTGGCCGGGACTAGCGGGAGTGAGACCCAGTACTTC. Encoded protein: CASSLAGTSGSETQYF.

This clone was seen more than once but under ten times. CDR3 in DNA: TGTGCCAGCAGCCAATTCGAAGGTTTTGGAAACACCATATATTTT. Its protein is CASSQFEGFGNTIYF. The V gene is TRBV14, the J gene TRBJ1-3; no reliable D call. The CDR3 runs 15 residues. The germline CDR1 and CDR2 sequences are SGHDN and FVKESK. The V end lost 2 bases, the J end lost 3 bases, and 11 bases lay between the germline ends.

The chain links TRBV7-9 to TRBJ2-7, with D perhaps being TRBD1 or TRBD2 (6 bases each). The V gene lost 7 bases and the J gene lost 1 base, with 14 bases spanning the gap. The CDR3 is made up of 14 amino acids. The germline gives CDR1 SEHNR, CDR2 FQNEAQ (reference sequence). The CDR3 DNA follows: TGTGCCAGCATGGAGGGGGGAGGTTCCTACGAGCAGTACTTC. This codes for CASMEGGGSYEQYF.

The CDR3 here is CASSLSGKGGELFF. CDR3 bases: TGTGCCAGCAGTTTGAGCGGGAAGGGCGGGGAGCTGTTTTTT. This sequence joins TRBV28 and TRBJ2-2; 7 nucleotides line up with TRBD2. The CDR3 runs 14 residues. V gave up 3 bases and J gave up 7 bases; unmatched junction bases: 5. CDR1 MDHEN and CDR2 SYDVKM come from the germline V gene.

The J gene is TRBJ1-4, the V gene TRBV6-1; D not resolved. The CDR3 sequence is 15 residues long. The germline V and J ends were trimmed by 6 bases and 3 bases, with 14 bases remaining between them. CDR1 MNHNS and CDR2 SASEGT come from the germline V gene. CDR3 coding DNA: TGTGCCAGCAGCGCTGCGGAGGGTTCTAATGAAAAACTGTTTTTT. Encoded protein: CASSAAEGSNEKLFF.

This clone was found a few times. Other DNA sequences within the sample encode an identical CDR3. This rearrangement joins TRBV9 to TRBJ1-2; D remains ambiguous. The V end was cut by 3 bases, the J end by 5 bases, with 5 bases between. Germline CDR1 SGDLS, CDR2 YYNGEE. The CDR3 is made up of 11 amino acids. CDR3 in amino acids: CASSASYGYTF. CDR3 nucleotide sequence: TGTGCCAGCAGCGCCTCATATGGCTACACCTTC.

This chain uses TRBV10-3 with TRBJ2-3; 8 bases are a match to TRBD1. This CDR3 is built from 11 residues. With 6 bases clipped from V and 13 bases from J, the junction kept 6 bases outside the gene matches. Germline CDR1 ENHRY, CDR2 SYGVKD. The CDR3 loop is CAIRGQGGEYF. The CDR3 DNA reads TGTGCCATCAGAGGACAGGGCGGGGAGTATTTT.

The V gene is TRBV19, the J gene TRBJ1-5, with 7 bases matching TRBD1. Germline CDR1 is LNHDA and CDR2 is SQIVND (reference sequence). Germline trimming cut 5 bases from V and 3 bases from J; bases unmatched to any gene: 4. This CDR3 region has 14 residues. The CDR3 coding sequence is TGTGCCAGTAGTTATGACAGGGACAATCAGCCCCAGCATTTT. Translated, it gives CASSYDRDNQPQHF.

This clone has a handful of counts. The CDR3 DNA reads as TGTGCCAGCAGTTCGGAGAGTACAACCCACTACGAGCAGTACTTC. Encoded protein: CASSSESTTHYEQYF. J is TRBJ2-7 and V is TRBV6-1; unclear D gene. The CDR3 runs 15 residues. Germline assignment: CDR1 MNHNS and CDR2 SASEGT. V was cut by 5 bases and J by 3 bases, with 17 bases left in between.

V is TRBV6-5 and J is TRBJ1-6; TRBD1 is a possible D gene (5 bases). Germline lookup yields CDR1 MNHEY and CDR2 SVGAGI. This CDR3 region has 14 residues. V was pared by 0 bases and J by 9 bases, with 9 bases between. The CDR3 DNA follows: TGTGCCAGCAGTTACTCGAGGGGCAGTTCACCCCTCCACTTT. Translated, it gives CASSYSRGSSPLHF.

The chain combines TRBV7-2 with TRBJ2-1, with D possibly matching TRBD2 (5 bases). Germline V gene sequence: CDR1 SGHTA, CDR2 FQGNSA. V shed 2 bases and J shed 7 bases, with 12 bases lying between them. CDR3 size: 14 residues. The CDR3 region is CASSLRRTPNEQFF. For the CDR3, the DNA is TGTGCCAGCAGCTTAAGGAGGACTCCAAATGAGCAGTTCTTC.

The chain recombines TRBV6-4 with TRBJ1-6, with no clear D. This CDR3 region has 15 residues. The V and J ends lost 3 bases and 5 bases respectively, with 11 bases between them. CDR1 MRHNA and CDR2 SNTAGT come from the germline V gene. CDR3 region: CASSETLHNNSPLHF. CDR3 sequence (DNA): TGTGCCAGCAGTGAAACCCTACATAATAATTCACCCCTCCACTTT.

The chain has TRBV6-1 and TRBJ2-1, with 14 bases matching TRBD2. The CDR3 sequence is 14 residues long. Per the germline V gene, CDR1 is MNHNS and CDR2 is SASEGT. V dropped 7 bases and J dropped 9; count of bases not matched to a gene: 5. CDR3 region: CASIGLAGGFEQFF. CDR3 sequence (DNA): TGTGCCAGCATCGGACTAGCGGGAGGCTTTGAGCAGTTCTTC.

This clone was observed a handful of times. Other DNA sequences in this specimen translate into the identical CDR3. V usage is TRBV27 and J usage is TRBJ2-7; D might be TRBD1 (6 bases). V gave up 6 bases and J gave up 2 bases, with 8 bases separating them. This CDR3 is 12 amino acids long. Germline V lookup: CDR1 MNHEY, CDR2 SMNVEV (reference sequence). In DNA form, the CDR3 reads TGTGCCAGCAGGGACAGTGCCTACGAGCAGTACTTC. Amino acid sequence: CASRDSAYEQYF.

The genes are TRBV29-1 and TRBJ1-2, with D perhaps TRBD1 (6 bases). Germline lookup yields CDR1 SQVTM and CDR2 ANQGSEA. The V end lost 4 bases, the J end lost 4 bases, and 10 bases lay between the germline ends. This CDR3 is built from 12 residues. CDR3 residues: CSVAGAGYGYTF. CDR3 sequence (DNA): TGCAGCGTTGCGGGGGCGGGCTATGGCTACACCTTC.

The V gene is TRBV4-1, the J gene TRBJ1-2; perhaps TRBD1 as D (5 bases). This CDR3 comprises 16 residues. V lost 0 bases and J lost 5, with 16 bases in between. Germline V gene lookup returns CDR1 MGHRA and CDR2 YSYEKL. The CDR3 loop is CASSQEGSGTVYGYTF. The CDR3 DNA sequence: TGCGCCAGCAGCCAAGAGGGTTCCGGGACGGTTTATGGCTACACCTTC.

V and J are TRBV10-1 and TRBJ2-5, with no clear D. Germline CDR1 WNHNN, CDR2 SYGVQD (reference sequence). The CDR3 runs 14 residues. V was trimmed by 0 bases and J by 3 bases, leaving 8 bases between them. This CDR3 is CASSESLGKETQYF. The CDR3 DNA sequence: TGCGCCAGCAGTGAGTCGTTAGGGAAAGAGACCCAGTACTTC.

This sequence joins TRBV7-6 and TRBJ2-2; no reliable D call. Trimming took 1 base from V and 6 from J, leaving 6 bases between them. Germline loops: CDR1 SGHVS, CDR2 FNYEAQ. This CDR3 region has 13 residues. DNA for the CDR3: TGTGCCAGCAGCTTAGTGTCTCCCGGGGAGCTGTTTTTT. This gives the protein CASSLVSPGELFF. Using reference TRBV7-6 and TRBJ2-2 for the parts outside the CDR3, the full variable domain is GAGVSQSPRYKVTKRGQDVALRCDPISGHVSLYWYRQALGQGPEFLTYFNYEAQQDKSGLPNDRFSAERPEGSISTLTIQRTEQRDSAMYRCASSLVSPGELFFGEGSRLTVL.